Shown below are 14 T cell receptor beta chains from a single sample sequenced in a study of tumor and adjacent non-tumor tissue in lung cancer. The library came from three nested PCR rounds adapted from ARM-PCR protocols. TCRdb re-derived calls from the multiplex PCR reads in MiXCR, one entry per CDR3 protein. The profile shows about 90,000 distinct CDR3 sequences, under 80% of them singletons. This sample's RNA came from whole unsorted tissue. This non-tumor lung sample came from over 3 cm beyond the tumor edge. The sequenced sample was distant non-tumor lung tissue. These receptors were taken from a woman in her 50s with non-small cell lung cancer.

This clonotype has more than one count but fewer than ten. CDR3 sequence: CASSPRGSQTLANTGELFF. The CDR3 bases are TGCGCCAGCAGCCCCCGGGGGAGCCAAACCCTCGCGAACACCGGGGAGCTGTTTTTT. This chain links TRBV5-1 with TRBJ2-2; tentative D call: TRBD2 (6 bases). The CDR3 loop spans 19 amino acids. The germline V and J ends were trimmed by 4 bases and 0 bases, with 22 bases remaining between them. The germline V gene has CDR1 SGHRS and CDR2 YFSETQ.

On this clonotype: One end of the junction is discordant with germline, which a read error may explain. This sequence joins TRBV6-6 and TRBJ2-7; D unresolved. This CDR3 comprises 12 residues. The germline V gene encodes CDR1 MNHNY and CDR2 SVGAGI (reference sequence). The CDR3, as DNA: TGTGCTAGCAGTTACTCGTTGGCCGTGCAGTACTTC. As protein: CASSYSLAVQYF.

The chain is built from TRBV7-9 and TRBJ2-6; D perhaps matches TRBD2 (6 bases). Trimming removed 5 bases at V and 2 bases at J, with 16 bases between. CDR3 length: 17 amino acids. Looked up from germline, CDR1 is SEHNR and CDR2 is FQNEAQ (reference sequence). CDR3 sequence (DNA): TGTGCCAGCAGCACGACGACTAGAGGGACTGGGGCCAACGTCCTGACTTTC. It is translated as CASSTTTRGTGANVLTF.

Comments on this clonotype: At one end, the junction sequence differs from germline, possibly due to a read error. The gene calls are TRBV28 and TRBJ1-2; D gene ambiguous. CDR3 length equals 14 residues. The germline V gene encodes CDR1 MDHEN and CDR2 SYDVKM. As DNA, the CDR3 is TGTACCAGCAGTATATATCGGTTCAACTATGGCTACACCTTC. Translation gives CTSSIYRFNYGYTF.

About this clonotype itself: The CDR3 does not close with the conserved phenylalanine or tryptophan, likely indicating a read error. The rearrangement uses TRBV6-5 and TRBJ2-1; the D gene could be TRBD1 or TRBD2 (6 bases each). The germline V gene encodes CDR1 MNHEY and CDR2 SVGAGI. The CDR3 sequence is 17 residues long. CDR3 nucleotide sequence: TGTGCCAGCAGGCACGCCTCGGGGCGGGGTGGGGACAATAAGCAGTTCTTA. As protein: CASRHASGRGGDNKQFL.

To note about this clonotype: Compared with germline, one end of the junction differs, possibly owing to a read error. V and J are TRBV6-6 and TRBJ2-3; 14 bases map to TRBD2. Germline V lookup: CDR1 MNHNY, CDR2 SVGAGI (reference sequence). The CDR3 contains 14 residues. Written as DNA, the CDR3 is TGTGCCAACAGTGGGACTAGCGGGAGAGATACACAGTATTTT. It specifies CANSGTSGRDTQYF.

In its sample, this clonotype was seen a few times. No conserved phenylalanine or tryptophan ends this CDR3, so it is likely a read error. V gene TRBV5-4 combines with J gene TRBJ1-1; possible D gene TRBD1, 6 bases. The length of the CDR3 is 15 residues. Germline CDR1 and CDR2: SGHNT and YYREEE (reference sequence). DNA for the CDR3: TGTGCCAGCAGCTCCGGGGGCGCCTGGGACACTGAGGCTTTCTCT. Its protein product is CASSSGGAWDTEAFS.

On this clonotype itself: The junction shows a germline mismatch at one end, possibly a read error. CDR3 residues: CASSTGTGRTFEHFF. CDR3 bases: TGTGCCAGCAGCACCGGGACAGGGCGCACCTTCGAGCACTTCTTC. The V gene is TRBV11-2, the J gene TRBJ2-7, with TRBD1 matching 9 bases. The CDR3 is made up of 15 amino acids. Germline CDR1 is SGHAT and CDR2 is FQNNGV.

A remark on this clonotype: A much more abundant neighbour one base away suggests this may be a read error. The CDR3 region is CATSGPGRDQHQHF. The CDR3 nucleotides are TGTGCCACCAGTGGACCCGGAAGGGATCAGCACCAGCATTTT. The rearrangement uses TRBV24-1 and TRBJ1-5; no clear D. The germline V gene has CDR1 KGHDR and CDR2 SFDVKD. The length of the CDR3 is 14 residues.

CDR3 region: CSVLGGRGMSSGNEQFF. The CDR3 DNA follows: TGCAGCGTTTTAGGCGGGCGGGGGATGAGCTCCGGCAATGAGCAGTTCTTC. This chain joins TRBV29-1 and TRBJ2-1, with 7 bases aligning to TRBD2. The CDR3 has 17 residues. Germline-derived CDR1 and CDR2 are SQVTM and ANQGSEA. V lost 5 bases to trimming and J lost 6 bases; unmatched junction nucleotides: 19.

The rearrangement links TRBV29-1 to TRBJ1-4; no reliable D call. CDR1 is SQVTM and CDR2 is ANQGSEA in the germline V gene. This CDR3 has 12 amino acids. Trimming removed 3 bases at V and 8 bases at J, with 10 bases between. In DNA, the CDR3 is TGCAGCGTTGACCGCCCGGGGGAAAAACTGTTTTTT. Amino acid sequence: CSVDRPGEKLFF.

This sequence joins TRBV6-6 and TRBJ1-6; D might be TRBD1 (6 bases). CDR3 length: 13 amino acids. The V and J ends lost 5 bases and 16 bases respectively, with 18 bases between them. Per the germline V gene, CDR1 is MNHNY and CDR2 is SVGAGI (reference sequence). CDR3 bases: TGTGCCAGCAGTCGAGACAGGAATTTACCTCTCCACTTT. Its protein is CASSRDRNLPLHF.

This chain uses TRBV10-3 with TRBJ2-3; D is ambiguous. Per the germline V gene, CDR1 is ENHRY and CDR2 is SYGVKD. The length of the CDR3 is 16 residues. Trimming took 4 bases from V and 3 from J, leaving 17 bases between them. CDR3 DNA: TGTGCCATCAGTGGTGGTATAGTGGGCGCGACAGATACGCAGTATTTT. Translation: CAISGGIVGATDTQYF.

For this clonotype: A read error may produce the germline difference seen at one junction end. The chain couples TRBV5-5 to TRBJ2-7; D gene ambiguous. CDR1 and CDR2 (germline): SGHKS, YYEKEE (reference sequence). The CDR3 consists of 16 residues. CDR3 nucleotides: TGTGCCAGCAACCTGACACTGGGGAACCGGGCCTACGAGCAATACTTC. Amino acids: CASNLTLGNRAYEQYF. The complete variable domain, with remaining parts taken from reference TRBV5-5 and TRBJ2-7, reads DAGVTQSPTHLIKTRGQQVTLRCSPISGHKSVSWYQQVLGQGPQFIFQYYEKEERGRGNFPDRFSARQFPNYSSELNVNALLLGDSALYLCASNLTLGNRAYEQYFGPGTRLTVT.